A single count supports the clone carrying this T cell receptor beta chain. This entry comes from a study of blood T cell repertoires in COVID-19. Study background: T cells, B-cell-depleted T cells, or PBMCs provided the cDNA or gDNA that served as material.

In the study's own analysis: Reference gene primers were amplified, and this amplification served to estimate nucleated cell counts. The protocol was immunoSEQ multiplex PCR, while the TCRdb copy is restricted to in-frame clones and leaves out a portion. That table is the source of V, J and clone size, and D and trimming were worked out from the DNA. Of about 440,000 clones in the sample, about nine tenths were seen once. The CDR3 extends over 16 amino acids. V was trimmed by 2 bases and J by 0 bases, leaving 13 bases between them. The germline CDR1 and CDR2 sequences are SEHNR and FQNEAQ (reference sequence).

The clonotype was recovered from a woman in her fifties or sixties with COVID-19, enrolled during active disease. The rearrangement joins TRBV7-9 to TRBJ1-1; a possible D gene is TRBD1 (5 bases). The sample was peripheral blood. The CDR3 protein is CASSLRQSPMNTEAFF. CDR3 nucleotide sequence: TGTGCCAGCAGCTTAAGACAGTCCCCAATGAACACTGAAGCTTTCTTT.